These 16 T cell receptor beta chains were sequenced from one sample in a study of graft-versus-host responses after intestinal transplantation (dated by TCRdb to about 2021). These receptors' antigens are unknown. Library preparation used the immunoSEQ multiplex PCR assay. The source is immuneACCESS, and TCRdb retained only in-frame sequences with V and J called. Part of the clones is not carried over; for the studies checked, unresolved V genes explain less than half of this, and the remainder is unexplained. The sample table records about 83,000 clones; about 89% of these occur just once. The ten largest clones represent roughly 0.31% of the sample. In light of the paper, this sample's time point label describes: cells obtained before transplantation from donor or recipient. The source was unstimulated CD4+ T cells sorted from spleen or lymph node cells, collected before intestinal transplant. The receptors were gathered from a human donor who received an intestinal transplant.

The chain recombines TRBV5-1 with TRBJ2-5; the D gene is possibly TRBD2 (6 bases). This CDR3 comprises 16 residues. The germline CDR1 and CDR2 sequences are SGHRS and YFSETQ. Between the trimmed V and J ends, which lost 3 bases and 1 base, there was a span of 16 bases. The CDR3 nucleotides read TGCGCCAGCAGCTCCCAGGGCGGGGAACTCCAAGAGACCCAGTACTTC. It yields the protein CASSSQGGELQETQYF.

V is TRBV1 and J is TRBJ2-3; the D call in the table, TRBD2, was not verified against the DNA. TRBV1 is a known pseudogene. The CDR3 covers 23 residues. Here the CDR3 DNA reads TGCACCAGCAGCCAAGAGGGGCGCCTTACTTGCCTCGGGACTAATCTTAACACAGATACGCAGTATTTT. Its protein is CTSSQEGRLTCLGTNLNTDTQYF.

The chain couples TRBV2 to TRBJ2-1, with D tentatively TRBD1 (5 bases). CDR3 length equals 17 residues. Germline loops: CDR1 SNHLY, CDR2 FYNNEI. Deletions cut 5 bases from V and 2 bases from J, with 19 bases between. The CDR3 sequence: CASSPLTVVPPYNEQFF. The CDR3 DNA sequence: TGTGCCAGCAGTCCTCTGACAGTAGTCCCACCCTACAATGAGCAGTTCTTC.

The J gene is TRBJ2-7, the V gene TRBV28; tentative D call: TRBD2 (6 bases). The V gene's germline CDR1 is MDHEN and CDR2 SYDVKM. The CDR3 consists of 15 residues. The V end lost 4 bases, the J end lost 0 bases, and 13 bases lay between the germline ends. CDR3 DNA: TGTGCCAGCAGTTCGCTAGTGGGGGGCTCCTACGAGCAGTACTTC. Translated, it gives CASSSLVGGSYEQYF.

The rearrangement joins TRBV2 to TRBJ2-3; a weak D match, TRBD2 (5 bases). Germline V lookup: CDR1 SNHLY, CDR2 FYNNEI. Deletions cut 3 bases from V and 2 bases from J, with 15 bases between. CDR3 length: 16 residues. The DNA for the CDR3 is TGTGCCAGCAGTGACGAGGCGGCAGGACTCACAGATACGCAGTATTTT. It yields the protein CASSDEAAGLTDTQYF. The entire variable domain, with the rest obtained from reference TRBV2 and TRBJ2-3, is as follows: EPEVTQTPSHQVTQMGQEVILRCVPISNHLYFYWYRQILGQKVEFLVSFYNNEISEKSEIFDDQFSVERPDGSNFTLKIRSTKLEDSAMYFCASSDEAAGLTDTQYFGPGTRLTVL.

This chain connects TRBV19 to TRBJ1-4; TRBD1 matches at 7 bases. This CDR3 has 15 residues. The V gene's germline CDR1 is LNHDA and CDR2 SQIVND (reference sequence). The ends lost 2 bases at V and 0 bases at J; junction bases unmatched: 0. As DNA, the CDR3 is TGTGCCAGTAGTATACAGGGGGCAACTAATGAAAAACTGTTTTTT. Amino acid sequence: CASSIQGATNEKLFF.

V is TRBV2 and J is TRBJ2-7, with TRBD2 matching over 7 bases. Germline V lookup: CDR1 SNHLY, CDR2 FYNNEI. This CDR3 is 12 amino acids long. The ends lost 6 bases at V and 3 bases at J; junction bases unmatched: 2. This CDR3 reads CASRRGSYEQYF. The CDR3 DNA sequence: TGTGCCAGCAGGCGGGGGAGCTACGAGCAGTACTTC. Full variable domain (remainder filled in from reference TRBV2 and TRBJ2-7): EPEVTQTPSHQVTQMGQEVILRCVPISNHLYFYWYRQILGQKVEFLVSFYNNEISEKSEIFDDQFSVERPDGSNFTLKIRSTKLEDSAMYFCASRRGSYEQYFGPGTRLTVT.

The genes are TRBV5-4 and TRBJ2-1; TRBD1 agrees at 9 bases. The CDR3 runs to 15 residues. V gave up 4 bases and J gave up 4 bases; unmatched junction bases: 6. Germline lookup yields CDR1 SGHNT and CDR2 YYREEE (reference sequence). The CDR3 DNA reads TGTGCCAGCAGCAACGCGGGACAGGGTTACAATGAGCAGTTCTTC. It translates to CASSNAGQGYNEQFF.

The chain couples TRBV5-6 to TRBJ1-1, with 7 bases identical to TRBD1. Germline-derived CDR1 and CDR2 are SGHDT and YYEEEE. This CDR3 is built from 15 residues. V lost 4 bases to trimming and J lost 7 bases; unmatched junction nucleotides: 13. The CDR3 spells CASSDITGARVEAFF. The DNA of the CDR3 is TGTGCCAGCAGCGATATCACAGGGGCTCGGGTTGAAGCTTTCTTT.

This chain uses TRBV27 with TRBJ2-7; TRBD2 is a possible D gene (5 bases). CDR1 is MNHEY, CDR2 SMNVEV, per germline (reference sequence). The CDR3 has 13 amino acids. V dropped 4 bases and J dropped 2 bases, with 9 bases sitting between them. CDR3 amino acids: CASSSQLAYEQYF. In nucleotides, the CDR3 is TGTGCCAGCAGTTCGCAACTAGCCTACGAGCAGTACTTC.

The table lists this clone with a count of one. The chain has TRBV18 and TRBJ1-5; 7 bases agree with TRBD1. V lost 4 bases and J lost 3; bases outside the gene matches: 9. The CDR3 has 16 amino acids. CDR1 KGHSH and CDR2 LQKENI come from the germline V gene. CDR3 sequence: CASSLRQGADNQPQHF. CDR3 nucleotides: TGTGCCAGCTCACTCAGACAGGGAGCGGACAATCAGCCCCAGCATTTT. Drawing the rest from reference TRBV18 and TRBJ1-5, the complete variable domain is NAGVMQNPRHLVRRRGQEARLRCSPMKGHSHVYWYRQLPEEGLKFMVYLQKENIIDESGMPKERFSAEFPKEGPSILRIQQVVRGDSAAYFCASSLRQGADNQPQHFGDGTRLSIL.

V gene TRBV7-9 combines with J gene TRBJ1-2; the D gene is possibly TRBD1 (6 bases). Trimming shortened V by 3 bases and J by 8 bases, and 16 bases separated the two germline ends. The CDR3 is made up of 14 amino acids. Per germline, CDR1 SEHNR and CDR2 FQNEAQ (reference sequence). The CDR3 sequence: CASSFSTAQGGYTF. CDR3 in DNA: TGTGCCAGCAGCTTTTCGACTGCCCAGGGGGGCTACACCTTC.

This chain links TRBV7-8 with TRBJ2-3, with TRBD2 identical over 10 bases. V lost 6 bases, J lost 6 bases, and 9 bases stayed unmatched. CDR3 length equals 15 residues. Germline V CDR1 and CDR2: SGHVS, FQNEAQ. The chain's CDR3 is CASSLKRGGWDTQYF. The CDR3 coding sequence is TGTGCCAGCAGTTTGAAGCGGGGGGGCTGGGATACGCAGTATTTT.

V is TRBV27 and J is TRBJ1-4; 12 nucleotides align to TRBD1. V lost 5 bases and J lost 7; bases outside the gene matches: 14. This CDR3 comprises 18 residues. The germline V gene encodes CDR1 MNHEY and CDR2 SMNVEV (reference sequence). The CDR3 bases are TGTGCCAGCAGTCCGCTGGGACAGGGGGCACCATGGGGTGAAAAACTGTTTTTT. Protein sequence: CASSPLGQGAPWGEKLFF.

The genes are TRBV7-9 and TRBJ2-1, with 10 bases aligning to TRBD2. The V gene's germline CDR1 is SEHNR and CDR2 FQNEAQ (reference sequence). The V segment lost 3 bases and the J segment 10 bases; nucleotides outside the gene matches: 9. The CDR3 is 15 residues long. The CDR3 DNA follows: TGTGCCAGCAGCTTTGGGCTAGCGGGAGAGGCGGAGCAGTTCTTC. The encoded protein is CASSFGLAGEAEQFF.

The chain employs TRBV6-5 and TRBJ2-1, with 7 bases identical to TRBD1. Trimming removed 6 bases from V and 7 bases from J; junction bases left unmatched: 6. Germline CDR1 reads MNHEY; CDR2 reads SVGAGI. This CDR3 comprises 13 residues. The CDR3 DNA is TGTGCCAGCAGACGGACAGGCGTAAATGAGCAGTTCTTC. This translates into CASRRTGVNEQFF.